This TCR beta chain stems from a study of regulatory and conventional T cells in RAG deficiency. Here immunoSEQ multiplex PCR was the method, and the copy in TCRdb shows in-frame clones only, minus some. The table records almost 35,000 clones, 76% of them present only once. Notes on the study in general: In Omenn syndrome, Treg and Tconv repertoires overlapped >75%.

Turning to this clone: Its antigen is currently unknown.

Conventional CD4+ T cells were sorted from blood as CD25-low CD127-high cells. V dropped 3 bases and J dropped 9 bases, with 21 bases sitting between them. Germline CDR1 is LNHDA and CDR2 is SQIVND (reference sequence). The CDR3 consists of 15 residues. The data were also submitted as part of a second study, on regulatory T cells. Turning to that study: Amplification used 52 TRBV primers and 13 TRBJ primers.

The chain links TRBV19 to TRBJ2-7; TRBD2 might be the D (5 bases). The TCR was taken from a human donor in good health. Material for sequencing was CD4+ effector T cells sorted from blood. The CDR3 DNA sequence: TGTGCCAGTAGTATGGAGGCATCTCCTGGATCGCGGCAGTACTTC. This translates into CASSMEASPGSRQYF.